One and the same sample provided the 4 T cell receptor beta chains below, sequenced in a study of blood T cell repertoires in COVID-19. Measured with immunoSEQ multiplex PCR; TCRdb has only the in-frame clones, and not every one. The data show fewer than 110,000 clones, 84% seen once. Sequencing input: peripheral blood. These receptors were collected from a human donor in a cohort sampled during active or convalescent COVID-19.

V gene TRBV24-1 combines with J gene TRBJ1-5; D possibly corresponds to TRBD1 (5 bases). V was shortened by 1 base and J by 6 bases, with 9 bases between the two germline ends. CDR1 KGHDR and CDR2 SFDVKD come from the germline V gene. The CDR3 has 14 amino acids. CDR3 nucleotides: TGTGCCACCAGTGATTTCAGGGAAGGTCAGCCCCAGCATTTT. Translation gives CATSDFREGQPQHF.

The chain links TRBV9 to TRBJ1-1; 8 nucleotides align to TRBD1. The J segment lost 1 base and the V segment lost 3 bases, leaving 2 bases of the junction unmatched. From germline, CDR1 is SGDLS and CDR2 YYNGEE. The CDR3 has 14 residues. The CDR3 DNA reads TGTGCCAGCAGCGCAGGACAGGGGAACACTGAAGCTTTCTTT. This encodes CASSAGQGNTEAFF.

This chain uses TRBV7-9 with TRBJ2-1; the match to TRBD2 covers 15 bases. V gave up 5 bases and J gave up 3 bases; unmatched junction bases: 5. The CDR3 runs to 17 residues. Per germline, CDR1 SEHNR and CDR2 FQNEAQ (reference sequence). The DNA of the CDR3 is TGTGCCAGCAGCCCCCCGGGACTAGCGGGGGGCTACAATGAGCAGTTCTTC. This codes for CASSPPGLAGGYNEQFF.

The chain uses TRBV19 and TRBJ1-1, with TRBD1 as a possible D gene (6 bases). Germline loops: CDR1 LNHDA, CDR2 SQIVND (reference sequence). V lost 4 bases, J lost 0 bases, and 9 bases lay in between. This CDR3 is built from 14 residues. The CDR3 nucleotides read TGTGCCAGTAGTAGCAACAGGGTGAACACTGAAGCTTTCTTT. Translation gives CASSSNRVNTEAFF. Full variable domain (outside the CDR3, taken from reference TRBV19 and TRBJ1-1): DGGITQSPKYLFRKEGQNVTLSCEQNLNHDAMYWYRQDPGQGLRLIYYSQIVNDFQKGDIAEGYSVSREKKESFPLTVTSAQKNPTAFYLCASSSNRVNTEAFFGQGTRLTVV.